One sample yielded the 21 T cell receptor beta chains listed below, sequenced in a study of Graves' ophthalmopathy and Graves' hyperthyroidism. From RNA, the CDR3 regions of TCR beta chains were amplified and sequenced. Following a first-round RT-PCR that used HTBI primers, a second-round multiplex PCR was carried out. TCRdb reprocessed the multiplex PCR reads with MiXCR, giving one entry per CDR3 protein. The table shows 660,000 or so distinct CDR3 sequences, with under 50% occurring only once. The sample was peripheral blood. Receptor source: an adult man with Graves' ophthalmopathy.

This clonotype was seen many times. J is TRBJ2-7 and V is TRBV7-2, with D tentatively TRBD2 (5 bases). Germline V lookup: CDR1 SGHTA, CDR2 FQGNSA. This CDR3 spans 13 amino acids. The V end was cut by 5 bases, the J end by 3 bases, with 11 bases between. The CDR3 DNA reads TGTGCCAGCAGCACCGGGAAAGGCTACGAGCAGTACTTC. Its protein is CASSTGKGYEQYF. The variable domain in full, completed from reference TRBV7-2 and TRBJ2-7, reads GAGVSQSPSNKVTEKGKDVELRCDPISGHTALYWYRQSLGQGLEFLIYFQGNSAPDKSGLPSDRFSAERTGGSVSTLTIQRTQQEDSAVYLCASSTGKGYEQYFGPGTRLTVT.

This clonotype was detected ten times or more. The chain joins TRBV29-1 to TRBJ2-7; 7 nucleotides match TRBD2. Germline CDR1 SQVTM, CDR2 ANQGSEA. The CDR3 loop spans 11 amino acids. V shed 7 bases, J shed 6 bases, and the junction held 6 bases outside the gene matches. The CDR3 loop is CSAGGEGEQYF. The CDR3 DNA follows: TGCAGCGCGGGGGGTGAAGGCGAGCAGTACTTC.

This chain connects TRBV7-3 to TRBJ1-5; 9 bases fit TRBD1. This CDR3 is built from 16 residues. From germline, CDR1 is SGHTA and CDR2 FQGTGA. The ends lost 5 bases at V and 9 bases at J; junction bases unmatched: 14. CDR3 region: CASSRGTGPGVRPQHF. The CDR3 DNA sequence: TGTGCCAGCAGCCGTGGGACAGGGCCCGGCGTAAGGCCCCAGCATTTT.

The chain links TRBV7-2 to TRBJ1-6, with a weak D call TRBD1 (5 bases). Germline values: CDR1 SGHTA, CDR2 FQGNSA. The V and J ends lost 7 bases and 10 bases respectively, with 23 bases between them. This CDR3 spans 16 amino acids. CDR3 sequence (DNA): TGTGCCAGCACCCCACAGGAGGGAGGGAGGCGGTCACCCCTCCACTTT. Translating it yields CASTPQEGGRRSPLHF.

The gene calls are TRBV4-1 and TRBJ1-1, with D tentatively TRBD1 (6 bases). The CDR3 is made up of 16 amino acids. Germline V lookup: CDR1 MGHRA, CDR2 YSYEKL. V gave up 3 bases and J gave up 0 bases, with 14 bases separating them. CDR3 amino acids: CASSQPSGALNTEAFF. Here the CDR3 DNA reads TGCGCCAGCAGCCAGCCCTCAGGGGCCCTGAACACTGAAGCTTTCTTT.

There are a few counts of this clonotype. V usage is TRBV20-1 and J usage is TRBJ1-5, with 10 bases that match TRBD1. Trimming removed 3 bases from V and 6 bases from J; junction bases left unmatched: 5. Germline CDR1 DFQATT, CDR2 SNEGSKA (reference sequence). The CDR3 sequence is 14 residues long. The CDR3 sequence is CSARGGTGVQPQHF. The CDR3 nucleotides are TGCAGTGCTAGGGGGGGGACAGGGGTTCAGCCCCAGCATTTT.

The rearrangement uses TRBV12-3 or TRBV12-4 and TRBJ1-1; tentatively, D is TRBD1 (6 bases). This CDR3 has 13 amino acids. V lost 8 bases, J lost 6 bases, and 16 bases lay in between. The CDR3 is CASGWGGQSEAFF. CDR3 in DNA: TGTGCCAGCGGTTGGGGGGGGCAATCTGAAGCTTTCTTT.

This clonotype has just a few counts. The chain links TRBV25-1 to TRBJ1-2; no clear D. This CDR3 contains 14 residues. The V gene's germline CDR1 is MGHDK and CDR2 SYGVNS. The germline V and J ends were trimmed by 8 bases and 5 bases, with 18 bases remaining between them. CDR3 residues: CASSPDGRDYGYTF. The DNA for the CDR3 is TGTGCCAGCTCACCGGACGGGAGGGATTATGGCTACACCTTC.

The chain carries TRBV19 and TRBJ1-1; 8 bases line up with TRBD1. In germline, CDR1 is LNHDA, CDR2 SQIVND (reference sequence). V was clipped by 5 bases and J by 4 bases; unmatched bases: 6. The CDR3 totals 14 residues. CDR3 loop: CASSDGQGSTEAFF. The DNA of the CDR3 is TGTGCCAGTAGTGACGGACAGGGATCCACTGAAGCTTTCTTT.

Comment on this clonotype: The limits of the CDR3 on the DNA are not certain, so only TCRdb's listed CDR3 is given. The chain links TRBV5-1 to TRBJ2-2; TRBD1, the table's D call, was not compared with the DNA. The CDR3 totals 18 residues, both ends included. Germline loops: CDR1 SGHRS, CDR2 YFSETQ. The CDR3 is CASSLARGRRRTPGSCFF.

This clonotype was observed at least ten times. This chain links TRBV7-2 with TRBJ2-7, with 8 positions matching TRBD2. There are 15 residues in the CDR3. Germline loops: CDR1 SGHTA, CDR2 FQGNSA. The V and J ends lost 5 bases and 5 bases, in that order; junction bases with no gene match: 11. CDR3 amino acids: CASSEMASGYHEQYF. The CDR3 region has the DNA TGTGCCAGCAGCGAAATGGCTAGCGGGTACCACGAGCAGTACTTC.

This clonotype was seen ten or more times. The CDR3 DNA sequence: TGTGCCATCCGGGGGTCCGAGACCTACGAGCAGTACTTC. Translated, it gives CAIRGSETYEQYF. This chain uses TRBV10-3 with TRBJ2-7; weak D call: TRBD2 (6 bases). The V gene's germline CDR1 is ENHRY and CDR2 SYGVKD. There are 13 residues in the CDR3. Between the trimmed V and J ends, which lost 8 bases and 2 bases, there was a span of 13 bases.

The J gene is TRBJ2-5, the V gene TRBV15; D perhaps matches TRBD1 (6 bases). The DNA matches TRBJ2-1 better at its end, which makes the J call doubtful. The CDR3 is 13 amino acids. Germline V CDR1 and CDR2: LNHNV, YYDKDF (reference sequence). The CDR3 sequence is CATRPGAHGEQFF. The DNA for the CDR3 is TGTGCCACCCGCCCAGGGGCCCACGGTGAGCAGTTCTTC.

This clonotype has only a few counts. The CDR3 coding sequence is TGCAGTGCTAGAGATCTCGGGACTAGCGGCTACGAGCAGTACTTC. This codes for CSARDLGTSGYEQYF. The chain is built from TRBV20-1 and TRBJ2-7, with TRBD2 matching 11 bases. CDR1 DFQATT and CDR2 SNEGSKA come from the germline V gene (reference sequence). The CDR3 totals 15 residues. V shed 0 bases, J shed 3 bases, and the junction held 4 bases outside the gene matches.

This rearrangement joins TRBV15 to TRBJ2-6; 8 bases map to TRBD1. The CDR3 covers 15 residues. The trim removed 6 bases at V and 2 bases at J, leaving 3 bases unmatched. The germline gives CDR1 LNHNV, CDR2 YYDKDF (reference sequence). In DNA, the CDR3 is TGTGCCACCAGAACGACAGGGGCTGGGGCCAACGTCCTGACTTTC. Amino acids: CATRTTGAGANVLTF.

This clonotype appeared many times. The chain employs TRBV7-8 and TRBJ1-5, with 7 bases that match TRBD1. Germline assignment: CDR1 SGHVS and CDR2 FQNEAQ. The CDR3 sequence is 15 residues long. V lost 6 bases and J lost 6; bases outside the gene matches: 11. CDR3: CASSSDRVRRQPQHF. The CDR3 coding sequence is TGTGCCAGCAGTTCTGACAGGGTGAGGCGTCAGCCCCAGCATTTT.

This clonotype came up a few times. One junction end disagrees with the germline gene, perhaps due to a read error. This chain uses TRBV10-3 with TRBJ1-5; no definite D call. CDR3 size: 15 residues. CDR1 is ENHRY and CDR2 is SYGVKD in the germline V gene. The CDR3 reads CASSPRAGRNQPQHF. The CDR3 coding sequence is TGTGCCAGCAGTCCCCGTGCAGGTCGGAATCAGCCCCAGCATTTT.

The rearrangement uses TRBV29-1 and TRBJ2-6; D is undetermined. This CDR3 is 16 amino acids long. The germline V and J ends were trimmed by 6 bases and 2 bases, with 17 bases remaining between them. Looked up from germline, CDR1 is SQVTM and CDR2 is ANQGSEA. In DNA, the CDR3 is TGCAGCGTCTTAAACCAAGTTAGGCCTGGGGCCAACGTCCTGACTTTC. Amino acids: CSVLNQVRPGANVLTF.

Details on this clonotype: The junction does not match germline at one end; this may be a read error. This chain connects TRBV10-3 to TRBJ1-2; D is unresolved. CDR1 and CDR2 from the germline V gene are ENHRY and SYGVKD. There are 17 residues in the CDR3. DNA for the CDR3: TGTGCCAGCAGTTCCGCCCACGGAGAACTAAAGAACTATGGCTACACCTTC. Protein: CASSSAHGELKNYGYTF.

The chain combines TRBV20-1 with TRBJ1-2, with 11 bases matching TRBD1. After removal of 0 bases from V and 4 bases from J, the junction contained 10 bases not matched to a gene. CDR1 and CDR2 from the germline V gene are DFQATT and SNEGSKA (reference sequence). The CDR3 is 17 residues long. The CDR3 sequence is CSAREARTGGAVYGYTF. CDR3 nucleotide sequence: TGCAGTGCTAGAGAGGCCCGGACAGGGGGCGCGGTCTATGGCTACACCTTC.

This clonotype appeared once. The chain combines TRBV7-6 with TRBJ2-5; weak D call: TRBD1 (6 bases). CDR3 length: 14 residues. The V end lost 8 bases, the J end lost 4 bases, and 17 bases lay between the germline ends. Germline CDR1 reads SGHVS; CDR2 reads FNYEAQ. CDR3 in amino acids: CASSPGQTPETQYF. Here the CDR3 DNA reads TGTGCCAGCTCACCCGGACAGACCCCAGAGACCCAGTACTTC.